These 32 T cell receptor gamma chains were sequenced from one sample in a study of γδ T cells in repeated Plasmodium falciparum infection. Vgamma9/Vdelta2+ and Vdelta2-negative gammadelta T cells were flow-sorted from PBMC for bulk sequencing. TCRdb reanalysed the multiplex PCR reads via CATT. The table shows 28,000 or so gamma-chain clones, with approximately 1.4% occurring only once. Sequenced input: gamma-delta T cells from blood. Receptors originate from a pool of human donors (malaria-infected and uninfected, not separated).

This clone was seen a few times. This is likely an artifact of a read error, given a far larger clone one base away. Within the sample, other DNA sequences also encode this same CDR3. This rearrangement joins TRGV2 to TRGJ1 or TRGJ2. TCRdb offers no J gene call, so here the DNA was matched to germline to obtain one. Germline CDR1 and CDR2: EGSNGY and YDSYNSKV. The CDR3 has 13 residues. Written as DNA, the CDR3 is TGTGCCACTTGGGACGGATTTTATTATAAGAAACTCTTT. This translates into CATWDGFYYKKLF.

Details on this clone: A read error is likely here: a far larger clone is one base away. The V and J genes are TRGV4 and TRGJ1 or TRGJ2. TCRdb carries no J gene annotation; the J gene was assigned here by matching the DNA with germline. CDR3 length: 14 amino acids. Germline V gene lookup returns CDR1 EGSTGY and CDR2 YDSYTSSV. The CDR3 nucleotides read TGCGCCACCTGGGGTGCTCCCTGCTATTATAAGAAACTCTTT. Translating it yields CATWGAPCYYKKLF.

This clone was seen repeatedly, ten times or more. The protein recorded in TCRdb matches a much larger clone and deviates from this DNA's translation at residue 12, suggesting a read error; the protein here is obtained by translating the DNA. V is TRGV9 and J is TRGJP. TCRdb does not report a J gene; here it was assigned by matching the DNA to germline references. This CDR3 is 16 amino acids long. Germline V gene data show CDR1 as GITISATS and CDR2 as ISYDGTV (reference sequence). CDR3 bases: TGTGCCTTGTGGGAGGTGCTCGTGTTGGGCAAAAGAATCAAGGTATTT. It is translated as CALWEVLVLGKRIKVF.

This clone was seen more than once but under ten times. This is likely an artifact of a read error, given a far larger clone one base away. The gene calls are TRGV3 and TRGJ1 or TRGJ2. No J gene was available from TCRdb, and it was assigned here by a germline match of the DNA. This CDR3 spans 11 amino acids. Germline V gene sequence: CDR1 VTNTFY, CDR2 YDVSTARD (reference sequence). The CDR3: CATWACYKKLF. CDR3 bases: TGCGCCACCTGGGCCTGCTATAAGAAACTCTTT.

This clone showed up many times. A single base is all that separates this from a far larger clone, so a read error is likely. The same CDR3 arises from other DNA sequences in this sample as well. The V gene is TRGV9, the J gene TRGJ1 or TRGJ2. TCRdb supplies no J gene; here it was assigned by aligning the nucleotide sequence to germline. Germline CDR1 reads GITISATS; CDR2 reads ISYDGTV (reference sequence). The CDR3 runs to 13 residues. The J segment lost 7 bases and the V segment lost 1 base, leaving 7 bases of the junction unmatched. CDR3 coding DNA: TGTGCCTTGTGGGAGGTACCGAAGTATAAGAAACTCTTT. Its translation: CALWEVPKYKKLF.

Regarding this clone: TCRdb lists the protein of a much larger clone for this DNA, which differs at residue 4, so this is likely a read error; the protein given here is translated from the DNA itself. This chain joins TRGV3 and TRGJ1 or TRGJ2. TCRdb offers no J gene call, so here the DNA was matched to germline to obtain one. The CDR3 runs 13 residues. Germline CDR1 VTNTFY, CDR2 YDVSTARD (reference sequence). CDR3 coding DNA: TGTGCCACCCGGGACAGGCTTAGGTATAAGAAACTCTTT. Amino acid sequence: CATRDRLRYKKLF.

This clone was seen a handful of times. The mismatch at residue 4 between this DNA's translation and the TCRdb protein of a much larger clone likely reflects a read error; the protein shown is translated from the DNA. The chain combines TRGV4 with TRGJ1 or TRGJ2. The J gene, absent from TCRdb, was called here by matching the DNA to germline. The germline gives CDR1 EGSTGY, CDR2 YDSYTSSV. The CDR3 extends over 13 amino acids. CDR3 amino acids: CATRDGTNYKKLF. In DNA form, the CDR3 reads TGTGCCACCCGGGATGGGACTAACTATAAGAAACTCTTT.

This clone was seen only a few times. This DNA's translation differs at residue 3 from TCRdb's protein, which comes from a much larger clone; a read error is likely, and the protein shown is translated from the DNA. The CDR3 nucleotides are TGTGCCGCCTGGGACGGGGTGTTCTCACTTGGAAATTATTATAAGAAACTCTTT. It specifies CAAWDGVFSLGNYYKKLF. The chain recombines TRGV5 with TRGJ1 or TRGJ2. The J gene was not available in TCRdb and was assigned here by matching the DNA to germline segments. The CDR3 contains 18 residues. CDR1 is VINAFY and CDR2 is YDVSNSKD in the germline V gene.

This clone was seen repeatedly, ten times or more. TCRdb's protein for this DNA is that of a much larger clone and differs from the translation at residue 12, likely a read error; the protein shown is the DNA translation. V is TRGV9 and J is TRGJP. Because TCRdb records no J gene, it was assigned here through a match of the DNA to germline. Germline V CDR1 and CDR2: GITISATS, ISYDGTV (reference sequence). The CDR3 loop spans 16 amino acids. The CDR3 nucleotides read TGTGCCTTGTGGGAGGTAAAGGAGTTGGGCAAAAGAATCAAGGTATTT. Its protein product is CALWEVKELGKRIKVF.

This clone was observed at least ten times. The chain uses TRGV9 and TRGJ1 or TRGJ2. The CDR3 has 14 residues. V lost 0 bases and J lost 6; bases outside the gene matches: 8. Germline V gives CDR1 GITISATS, CDR2 ISYDGTV (reference sequence). The CDR3 is CALWEVPFCYKKLF. The CDR3 DNA reads TGTGCCTTGTGGGAGGTGCCCTTTTGTTATAAGAAACTCTTT.

This clone was counted many times. A much larger clonotype is one base distant, so this may be a read error. The chain combines TRGV4 with TRGJ1 or TRGJ2. This CDR3 comprises 13 residues. CDR1 and CDR2 from the germline V gene are EGSTGY and YDSYTSSV. Unmatched junction bases numbered 3, after V lost 4 bases and J lost 0 bases. This CDR3 is CATWEQNYYKKLF. The CDR3 nucleotides read TGTGCCACCTGGGAGCAGAATTATTATAAGAAACTCTTT.

This clone came up a few times. The mismatch at residue 11 between this DNA's translation and the TCRdb protein of a much larger clone likely reflects a read error; the protein shown is translated from the DNA. The V gene is listed as TRGV4; no J gene was called. This CDR3 has 13 residues. Germline-derived CDR1 and CDR2 are EGSTGY and YDSYTSSV. The chain's CDR3 is CATWELPYYKELF. The CDR3 DNA sequence: TGTGCCACCTGGGAGCTACCTTATTATAAGGAACTCTTT.

This clone was recorded a few times. For this DNA, TCRdb reports the protein of a much larger clone, which diverges at residue 7, most likely from a read error; the protein presented here is translated directly from the DNA. V and J are TRGV9 and TRGJ1 or TRGJ2. Assignment of the J gene here rests on matching the DNA to germline, because TCRdb gives none. This CDR3 is 12 amino acids long. Germline V gene sequence: CDR1 GITISATS, CDR2 ISYDGTV (reference sequence). After removal of 0 bases from V and 9 bases from J, the junction contained 5 bases not matched to a gene. This CDR3 reads CALWEVGLKKLF. For the CDR3, the DNA is TGTGCCTTGTGGGAGGTGGGGCTTAAGAAACTCTTT.

This clone has a handful of counts. The protein that TCRdb holds for this DNA derives from a much larger clone and differs from the translated DNA at residue 3, which likely indicates a read error; the protein shown here is translated from the DNA. The chain employs TRGV9 and TRGJP. Here the J gene came from matching the DNA to germline, since TCRdb omits it. Germline-derived CDR1 and CDR2 are GITISATS and ISYDGTV (reference sequence). The CDR3 consists of 19 residues. The DNA for the CDR3 is TGTGCCTCGTGGGAGGTGATAAGAGCCGAAGGGTTGGGCAAAAAAATCAAGGTATTT. Its protein product is CASWEVIRAEGLGKKIKVF.

Notes on this clone: Given a far larger clone just one base away, this is likely a sequencing read error. Other DNA sequences in this specimen translate into the identical CDR3. The rearrangement joins TRGV9 to TRGJP. The J gene, absent from TCRdb, was called here by matching the DNA to germline. The CDR3 loop spans 17 amino acids. Germline CDR1 reads GITISATS; CDR2 reads ISYDGTV (reference sequence). DNA for the CDR3: TGTGCCCTGTGGGAGTCCCTACAAGAGTTGGGCAAAAAAATCAAGGTATTT. The encoded protein is CALWESLQELGKKIKVF.

This clone was observed a handful of times. It differs at one base from a far larger clone, so likely a read error. This same CDR3 is encoded by further DNA sequences in the sample. V usage is TRGV9 and J usage is TRGJP. Matching the DNA to germline supplied the J gene, which TCRdb does not give. Germline V gene lookup returns CDR1 GITISATS and CDR2 ISYDGTV (reference sequence). This CDR3 is 17 amino acids long. The CDR3 spells CALWEAKQELGKKIKVF. In DNA form, the CDR3 reads TGTGCCTTGTGGGAGGCAAAACAAGAATTGGGCAAAAAAATCAAGGTATTT.

This clone is labeled large. In the same sample, other DNA sequences code for this CDR3. This chain joins TRGV9 and TRGJP. The CDR3 is made up of 16 amino acids. CDR1 is GITISATS and CDR2 is ISYDGTV in the germline V gene (reference sequence). The ends lost 0 bases at V and 6 bases at J; junction bases unmatched: 2. CDR3 DNA sequence: TGTGCCTTGTGGGAGGTGACAGAGTTGGGCAAAAAAATCAAGGTATTT. Translated: CALWEVTELGKKIKVF.

This clone appeared many times. A read error is the likely source, as a far larger clone sits one nucleotide away. The identical CDR3 is also encoded by other nucleotide sequences in the sample. The rearrangement links TRGV4 to TRGJP1. Per germline, CDR1 EGSTGY and CDR2 YDSYTSSV. This CDR3 has 13 amino acids. The CDR3 region is CATWDTTGWFKIF. In nucleotides, the CDR3 is TGTGCTACCTGGGATACCACTGGTTGGTTCAAGATATTT.

This clone was counted between two and nine times. Translating this DNA gives a protein that differs at residue 3 from the TCRdb one, which belongs to a much larger clone; a read error is likely, and the protein shown is this translation. The V call is TRGV9, the J call TRGJP. The J gene comes from matching the DNA to germline here; TCRdb lacks it. Germline V gene sequence: CDR1 GITISATS, CDR2 ISYDGTV (reference sequence). This CDR3 comprises 17 residues. The CDR3 DNA follows: TGTGCCTCGTGGGAGGTGGGACCGGAGTTGGGCAAAAAAATCAAGGTATTT. Translating it yields CASWEVGPELGKKIKVF.

This clone was seen at least ten times. For this DNA, TCRdb reports the protein of a much larger clone, which diverges at residue 13, most likely from a read error; the protein presented here is translated directly from the DNA. The chain employs TRGV9 and TRGJP. This CDR3 region has 17 residues. CDR1 GITISATS and CDR2 ISYDGTV come from the germline V gene (reference sequence). The CDR3 reads CALWEVSQELGKEIKVF. DNA for the CDR3: TGTGCCTTGTGGGAGGTATCCCAAGAGTTGGGCAAAGAAATCAAGGTATTT.

This clone was counted many times. The V call is TRGV3, the J call TRGJ1 or TRGJ2. V trimming: 6 bases; J trimming: 4 bases; junction bases outside the gene matches: 6. The germline V gene has CDR1 VTNTFY and CDR2 YDVSTARD (reference sequence). This CDR3 region has 12 residues. The DNA of the CDR3 is TGTGCCACCTGGACCAACTATTATAAGAAACTCTTT. It yields the protein CATWTNYYKKLF.

In this sample, this clone turned up a few times. The protein recorded in TCRdb matches a much larger clone and deviates from this DNA's translation at residue 2, suggesting a read error; the protein here is obtained by translating the DNA. The chain is built from TRGV9 and TRGJ1 or TRGJ2. The J gene is absent in TCRdb and was assigned here via DNA matching to germline. CDR1 is GITISATS and CDR2 is ISYDGTV in the germline V gene (reference sequence). This CDR3 spans 14 amino acids. CDR3: CTLWETQDYYKKLF. Written as DNA, the CDR3 is TGTACCTTGTGGGAGACCCAGGATTATTATAAGAAACTCTTT.

This clone is labeled large. Other nucleotide sequences from this sample produce the same CDR3. The chain combines TRGV9 with TRGJ1 or TRGJ2. Germline V CDR1 and CDR2: GITISATS, ISYDGTV (reference sequence). Trimming removed 3 bases from V and 3 bases from J; junction bases left unmatched: 11. The CDR3 runs 15 residues. In DNA, the CDR3 is TGTGCCTTGTGGGAGCTCCCCCCCTTTTATTATAAGAAACTCTTT. As protein: CALWELPPFYYKKLF.

This clone has a count of ten or more. A far more abundant clone sits one base away, making this likely a read error. The sample has other DNA sequences that encode this CDR3 too. V is TRGV9 and J is TRGJP. The germline gives CDR1 GITISATS, CDR2 ISYDGTV (reference sequence). CDR3 length: 17 amino acids. CDR3 sequence (DNA): TGTGCCTTGTGGGAGGTGCACCGGGAGTTGGGCAAAAAAATCAAGGTATTC. Residues: CALWEVHRELGKKIKVF.

In its sample, this clone was seen a few times. A read error likely explains why the TCRdb protein, taken from a much larger clone, differs from this DNA's translation at residue 12; the protein shown is translated from the DNA. The CDR3 region has the DNA TGTGCCACCTGGGACGGGCACCCTGGTTGGTTCGAGATATTT. Translation gives CATWDGHPGWFEIF. The V gene corresponds to TRGV2; no J gene was called. The CDR3 runs 14 residues. Germline CDR1 and CDR2: EGSNGY and YDSYNSKV.

Only a few counts were recorded for this clone. This DNA's translation and the protein TCRdb lists, from a much larger clone, do not match at residue 8, likely due to a read error; the protein shown is translated from the DNA. This chain uses TRGV3 with TRGJ1 or TRGJ2. Germline V gene data show CDR1 as VTNTFY and CDR2 as YDVSTARD (reference sequence). The ends lost 1 base at V and 3 bases at J; junction bases unmatched: 6. The CDR3 totals 14 residues. The CDR3 bases are TGTGCCACCTGGGACAGCCTTTCTTATTATAAGAAACTCTTT. Translated: CATWDSLSYYKKLF.

In its sample, this clone was seen many times. TCRdb has a much larger clone's protein, which differs at residue 12 from the translation of this DNA, likely because of a read error; what is shown is the protein translated from the DNA. The chain links TRGV9 to TRGJP. The J gene is absent in TCRdb and was assigned here via DNA matching to germline. This CDR3 is built from 13 residues. The V and J ends lost 4 bases and 23 bases, in that order; junction bases with no gene match: 14. Germline-derived CDR1 and CDR2 are GITISATS and ISYDGTV (reference sequence). This chain's CDR3 is CALWDTTGWFKVF. The CDR3 DNA reads as TGTGCCTTGTGGGATACCACTGGTTGGTTCAAGGTATTT.

This clone was observed at least ten times. TCRdb's entry gives the protein of a much larger clone, which mismatches this DNA's translation at residue 7, likely from a read error; the protein reported here is translated from the DNA. V gene TRGV4 combines with J gene TRGJ1 or TRGJ2. Germline V lookup: CDR1 EGSTGY, CDR2 YDSYTSSV. V lost 3 bases to trimming and J lost 7 bases; unmatched junction nucleotides: 6. This CDR3 is 12 amino acids long. CDR3 region: CATWDRAYKKLF. The CDR3 DNA is TGTGCCACCTGGGATAGAGCCTATAAGAAACTCTTT.

The genes are TRGV4 and TRGJ1 or TRGJ2. The J gene, not given by TCRdb, was assigned here from a germline match of the nucleotide sequence. CDR3 size: 13 residues. Germline assignment: CDR1 EGSTGY and CDR2 YDSYTSSV. The trim removed 9 bases at V and 2 bases at J, leaving 10 bases unmatched. CDR3 nucleotide sequence: TGTGCCACCCACATTGGGGATTATTATAAGAAACTCTTT. Protein product: CATHIGDYYKKLF.

This clone was seen many times. A far larger clone is a single base away, which makes a read error likely. Within the sample, other DNA sequences also encode this same CDR3. The chain carries TRGV9 and TRGJP1. TCRdb is silent on the J gene; assignment here came from matching the DNA to germline. With V trimmed by 1 base and J by 9 bases, 8 bases remained unmatched. Germline V gene lookup returns CDR1 GITISATS and CDR2 ISYDGTV (reference sequence). This CDR3 contains 14 residues. This CDR3 reads CALWEVVESWFKIF. CDR3 in DNA: TGTGCCTTGTGGGAGGTTGTGGAGAGTTGGTTCAAGATATTT.

The sample holds many counts of this clone. TCRdb's protein for this DNA is that of a much larger clone and differs from the translation at residue 3, likely a read error; the protein shown is the DNA translation. This chain connects TRGV9 to TRGJ1 or TRGJ2. TCRdb lists no J gene, so it was determined here by aligning the DNA to germline. Germline-derived CDR1 and CDR2 are GITISATS and ISYDGTV (reference sequence). The CDR3 consists of 14 residues. CDR3 residues: CASWEVQPYYKKLF. The CDR3, as DNA: TGTGCCTCGTGGGAGGTCCAGCCGTATTATAAGAAACTCTTT.

The table lists this clone with a few counts. The translation of this DNA and the TCRdb protein of a much larger clone differ at residue 10, probably owing to a read error; the protein shown here is translated from the DNA. The V and J genes are TRGV3 and TRGJP2. The J gene was missing in TCRdb and was found by matching the end of the DNA to germline. The CDR3 length is 13 residues. Germline lookup yields CDR1 VTNTFY and CDR2 YDVSTARD (reference sequence). DNA for the CDR3: TGTGCCACCTGGGACAGGCCTTATTGGACCAAGACGTTT. Translation gives CATWDRPYWTKTF.